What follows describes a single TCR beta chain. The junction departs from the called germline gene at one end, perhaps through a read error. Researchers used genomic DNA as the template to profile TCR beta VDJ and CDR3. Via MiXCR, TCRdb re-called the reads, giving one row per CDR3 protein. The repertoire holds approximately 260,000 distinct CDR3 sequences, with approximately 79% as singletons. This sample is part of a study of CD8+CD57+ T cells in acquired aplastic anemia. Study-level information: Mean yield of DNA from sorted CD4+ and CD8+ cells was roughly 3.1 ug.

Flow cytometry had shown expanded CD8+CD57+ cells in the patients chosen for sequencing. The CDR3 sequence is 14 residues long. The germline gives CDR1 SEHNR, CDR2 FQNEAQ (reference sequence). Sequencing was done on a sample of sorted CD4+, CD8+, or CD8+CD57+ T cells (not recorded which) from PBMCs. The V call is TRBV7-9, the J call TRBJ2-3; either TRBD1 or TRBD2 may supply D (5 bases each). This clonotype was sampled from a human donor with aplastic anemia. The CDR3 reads CASGDAMWREQYYF. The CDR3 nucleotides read TGTGCCAGTGGGGACGCAATGTGGCGCGAGCAGTACTACTTT.